A single sample gave rise to the 29 T cell receptor beta chains below, sequenced in a study of T cell clonality in common variable immunodeficiency (dated by TCRdb to the mid-2010s). Findings and caveats that apply to the study as a whole: CVID TCRbeta sequences reportedly showed fewer deletions and N-nucleotide insertions and lacked highly modified clones with 13 or more V deletions.

These receptors are not linked to any known antigen. Libraries came from the immunoSEQ multiplex PCR assay. Not all clones reach the TCRdb copy of this immuneACCESS table, which keeps in-frame sequences only. Checked studies attribute under half of the gap to unresolved V genes and leave the rest unexplained. This sample shows 25,000 to 30,000 clones, and none of them turns up only once. Approximately 31% of the sample goes to the ten largest clones. What was sequenced was peripheral blood mononuclear cells. The receptors here all came from a human donor with common variable immunodeficiency.

A few counts support this clone. The CDR3 bases that were read are TGTGCCAGCAGTACCGGGACAGTCCATTCTGGAAACACC. This translates into CASSTGTVHSGNT. The complete CDR3 protein is CASSTGTVHSGNTIYF. The chain is built from TRBV6-7 and TRBJ1-3; TRBD1 agrees at 7 bases. The CDR3 goes on 3 residues after the read ends, and that part is filled in from the germline J gene. TRBV6-7 is classed as an ORF, of uncertain function. The CDR3 runs to 16 residues. J lost 1 base, V lost 5 bases, and 8 bases had no gene match.

This clone was recorded at least ten times. The CDR3 goes on 3 residues after the read ends, and that part is filled in from the germline J gene. The chain uses TRBV7-9 and TRBJ1-6, with D perhaps TRBD1 (5 bases). This CDR3 comprises 14 residues. The germline V gene has CDR1 SEHNR and CDR2 FQNEAQ (reference sequence). V was shortened by 2 bases and J by 7 bases, with 9 bases between the two germline ends. The part of the CDR3 DNA that was read is TGTGCCAGCAGCTTACGGCAGGGCAATTCACCC. Protein product: CASSLRQGNSP. From start to end, the CDR3 is CASSLRQGNSPLHF. Full variable domain (remainder filled in from reference TRBV7-9 and TRBJ1-6): DTGVSQNPRHKITKRGQNVTFRCDPISEHNRLYWYRQTLGQGPEFLTYFQNEAQLEKSRLLSDRFSAERPKGSFSTLEIQRTEQGDSAMYLCASSLRQGNSPLHFGNGTRLTVT.

This clone was found many times. The read comes to an end 3 residues before the CDR3 does, leaving the germline J gene to fill in the end. This chain uses TRBV7-9 with TRBJ2-2, with unresolved D. The CDR3 consists of 15 residues. Germline V gene data show CDR1 as SEHNR and CDR2 as FQNEAQ (reference sequence). The V gene lost 0 bases and the J gene lost 0 bases, with 5 bases spanning the gap. The DNA read from the CDR3 is TGTGCCAGCAGCTTAGCGGCCGCGAACACCGGGGAG. This sequence encodes CASSLAAANTGE. The CDR3 reads in full as CASSLAAANTGELFF.

To note about this clone: The CDR3 goes on 3 residues after the read ends, and that part is filled in from the germline J gene. The rearrangement links TRBV7-2 to TRBJ2-3, with D hard to call. The V and J ends lost 1 base and 0 bases respectively, with 8 bases between them. The germline V gene encodes CDR1 SGHTA and CDR2 FQGNSA. There are 15 residues in the CDR3. CDR3 DNA, as far as it was read: TGTGCCAGCAGCTTAGTTCCCTCTAGCACAGATACG. It encodes CASSLVPSSTDT. The full CDR3 reads CASSLVPSSTDTQYF.

Ten or more counts support this clone. The read terminates 3 residues ahead of where the CDR3 ends, so the germline J gene completes it. V usage is TRBV10-1 and J usage is TRBJ1-1; D gene ambiguous. Per germline, CDR1 WNHNN and CDR2 SYGVQD (reference sequence). This CDR3 is 14 amino acids long. Trimming shortened V by 6 bases and J by 4 bases, and 15 bases separated the two germline ends. The sequenced part of the CDR3 DNA is TGCGCCAGCAGATGGGCGCCTCCAGTCACTGAA. Protein product: CASRWAPPVTE. The CDR3 in full is CASRWAPPVTEAFF.

This clone was detected only a few times. CDR3 bases read: TGTGCCAGTAGTCGAACGGGACAAACCGCGGCGAGCTCCTACAATGAG. This encodes CASSRTGQTAASSYNE. The entire CDR3 protein reads CASSRTGQTAASSYNEQFF. The chain recombines TRBV19 with TRBJ2-1; D possibly corresponds to TRBD1 (6 bases). The CDR3 end falls 3 residues outside the read, so it is completed with the germline J gene. The V end was cut by 5 bases, the J end by 0 bases, with 23 bases between. The CDR3 extends over 19 amino acids. The germline CDR1 and CDR2 sequences are LNHDA and SQIVND (reference sequence).

This clone was seen repeatedly, ten times or more. The read ends 3 residues before the CDR3 terminus; that terminus is restored from the germline J gene. The V call is TRBV30, the J call TRBJ1-2; D possibly corresponds to TRBD1 (6 bases). In germline, CDR1 is GTSNPN, CDR2 SVGIG (reference sequence). The CDR3 consists of 14 residues. Trimming stripped 0 bases from V and 5 bases from J, with 13 bases between. The CDR3 bases that were read are TGTGCCTGGAGTGTTGGGGGGGCAGAGTATGGC. Translation gives CAWSVGGAEYG. The whole CDR3 region reads CAWSVGGAEYGYTF.

The CDR3 bases that were read are TGTGCCAGTAGTCCCCTTGGACAGGGAGCCCTCTACGAG. Its translation is CASSPLGQGALYE. The whole CDR3 protein is CASSPLGQGALYEQYF. The chain carries TRBV19 and TRBJ2-7, with TRBD1 matching 8 bases. The read comes to an end 3 residues before the CDR3 does, leaving the germline J gene to fill in the end. Germline V gene data show CDR1 as LNHDA and CDR2 as SQIVND (reference sequence). The CDR3 covers 16 residues. Losses at the gene ends were 5 bases for V and 3 bases for J; bases not matched to a gene: 12.

About this clone: Read sequence stops 3 residues before the CDR3 end, and the germline J gene provides the missing end. V is TRBV6-2 or TRBV6-3 and J is TRBJ2-3; TRBD1 aligns across 9 bases. The CDR3 runs to 14 residues. Trimming cost V 6 bases and J 6 bases; bases outside gene matches: 7. The V gene's germline CDR1 is MNHEY and CDR2 SVGEGT. The CDR3 region is CASSKDRGLDTQYF. Incomplete CDR3 DNA: TGTGCCAGCAGCAAGGACAGGGGTCTTGATACG.

This clone was picked up many times. The missing CDR3 end, 3 residues past where the read stops, is filled in from the germline J gene. The chain combines TRBV18 with TRBJ1-1; TRBD1 is a possible D gene (5 bases). This CDR3 is built from 16 residues. The V and J ends lost 3 bases and 5 bases respectively, with 19 bases between them. CDR1 and CDR2 from the germline V gene are KGHSH and LQKENI. CDR3 region: CASSPSNQGRWTEAFF. The CDR3 bases that were read are TGTGCCAGCTCACCCTCGAACCAGGGAAGGTGGACTGAA. Supplemented by reference TRBV18 and TRBJ1-1, the full variable domain reads NAGVMQNPRHLVRRRGQEARLRCSPMKGHSHVYWYRQLPEEGLKFMVYLQKENIIDESGMPKERFSAEFPKEGPSILRIQQVVRGDSAAYFCASSPSNQGRWTEAFFGQGTRLTVV.

As regards this clone: With the read ending 3 residues before the CDR3 end, the germline J gene is used to fill in that end. The J gene is TRBJ1-6, the V gene TRBV7-8, with D perhaps matching TRBD1 (6 bases). Trimming took 6 bases from V and 7 from J, leaving 16 bases between them. The germline gives CDR1 SGHVS, CDR2 FQNEAQ. This CDR3 has 15 amino acids. CDR3 sequence: CASSQTRGRNSPLHF. The sequenced CDR3 bases are TGTGCCAGCAGTCAGACCAGGGGAAGGAATTCACCC.

This clone was counted many times. With the read ending 3 residues before the CDR3 end, the germline J gene is used to fill in that end. The chain recombines TRBV18 with TRBJ2-3, with 9 bases lining up with TRBD2. The trim removed 3 bases at V and 4 bases at J, leaving 8 bases unmatched. From germline, CDR1 is KGHSH and CDR2 LQKENI. This CDR3 region has 16 residues. The CDR3: CASSPRTSDSADTQYF. The covered CDR3 bases are TGTGCCAGCTCACCCCGGACTAGCGACAGCGCAGATACG.

This clone was detected only a few times. The sequenced fragment ends 3 residues before the CDR3 boundary, so the rest is inferred from the germline J gene. This chain uses TRBV6-2 or TRBV6-3 with TRBJ1-5, with D tentatively TRBD1 (5 bases). Trimming left V 6 bases short and J 6 bases short, with 15 bases between. CDR3 length: 14 amino acids. CDR1 is MNHEY and CDR2 is SVGEGT in the germline V gene. The CDR3 bases that were read are TGTGCCAGCAGGGAAGGGGTAGTCCCTCAGCCC. It yields the protein CASREGVVPQP. The entire CDR3 sequence reads CASREGVVPQPQHF.

For this clone: Read data end 3 residues before the CDR3 end; the end is taken from the germline J gene. V and J are TRBV6-2 or TRBV6-3 and TRBJ1-2, with a possible D match to TRBD1 (6 bases). With 5 bases removed from V and 4 bases from J, the gap between germline ends came to 20 bases. Germline values: CDR1 MNHEY, CDR2 SVGEGT. This CDR3 has 16 residues. CDR3 amino acids: CASSMRGETGRYGYTF. Incomplete CDR3 DNA: TGTGCCAGCAGTATGCGCGGAGAGACAGGACGCTATGGC.

This clone was detected only a few times. Read sequence stops 3 residues before the CDR3 end, and the germline J gene provides the missing end. This sequence joins TRBV5-3 and TRBJ2-3; a possible D gene is TRBD2 (6 bases). Being an ORF, TRBV5-3 has a function that is uncertain. The length of the CDR3 is 14 residues. Deletions cut 0 bases from V and 6 bases from J, with 11 bases between. The CDR3 is CARSLAGGNDTQYF. Partial CDR3 DNA: TGTGCCAGAAGCTTGGCGGGCGGGAACGATACG.

This clone occurred a few times. The read comes to an end 3 residues before the CDR3 does, leaving the germline J gene to fill in the end. The chain links TRBV6-2 or TRBV6-3 to TRBJ1-6; 9 positions agree with TRBD1. CDR1 and CDR2 from the germline V gene are MNHEY and SVGEGT. CDR3 size: 16 residues. Germline trimming cut 6 bases from V and 7 bases from J; bases unmatched to any gene: 10. The sequenced part of the CDR3 DNA is TGTGCCAGCAGCCTCTCTAGGACAGGGGTAAATTCACCC. Protein: CASSLSRTGVNSP. The whole CDR3 region reads CASSLSRTGVNSPLHF.

This clone was observed at least ten times. CDR3 bases read: TGCAGCGCCAGAACCTCCTACGAG. This codes for CSARTSYE. The complete CDR3 protein is CSARTSYEQYF. The J gene is TRBJ2-7, the V gene TRBV29-1, with D unclear. Read coverage stops 3 residues before the CDR3 terminus; the germline J gene supplies the remainder. The CDR3 runs 11 residues. The germline CDR1 and CDR2 sequences are SQVTM and ANQGSEA. The V and J ends lost 7 bases and 0 bases respectively, with 7 bases between them.

This clone was observed a handful of times. The read stops 3 residues short of the end of the CDR3; the missing end is completed from the germline J gene. V and J are TRBV7-2 and TRBJ1-5; 7 bases map to TRBD1. This CDR3 spans 15 amino acids. V was clipped by 5 bases and J by 5 bases; unmatched bases: 9. Germline loops: CDR1 SGHTA, CDR2 FQGNSA. The CDR3 sequence: CASSRTGLTHQPQHF. Incomplete CDR3 DNA: TGTGCCAGCAGCCGGACAGGCCTGACCCATCAGCCC.

This clone was counted between two and nine times. The read falls 3 residues short of the CDR3 end, and the missing part is taken from the germline J gene. Other DNA sequences within the sample encode an identical CDR3. V and J are TRBV5-1 and TRBJ1-1, with D maybe TRBD1 (5 bases). The CDR3 runs 14 residues. V was clipped by 4 bases and J by 5 bases, with 15 bases between them. CDR1 and CDR2 from the germline V gene are SGHRS and YFSETQ. CDR3 region: CASSPERGRTEAFF. The sequenced part of the CDR3 DNA is TGCGCCAGCAGCCCGGAACGGGGGAGGACTGAA.

This clone was observed a handful of times. The read gets to within 3 residues of the CDR3 end, and the germline J gene fills in the rest. The J gene is TRBJ1-3, the V gene TRBV7-2; D is uncertain. The V gene lost 4 bases and the J gene lost 0 bases, with 10 bases spanning the gap. The CDR3 sequence is 15 residues long. Germline V gives CDR1 SGHTA, CDR2 FQGNSA. The sequenced part of the CDR3 DNA is TGTGCCAGCAGCTCTCCCAGAGACTCTGGAAACACC. Its protein is CASSSPRDSGNT. The entire CDR3 protein is CASSSPRDSGNTIYF. Together with reference TRBV7-2 and TRBJ1-3, the CDR3 gives the full variable domain: GAGVSQSPSNKVTEKGKDVELRCDPISGHTALYWYRQSLGQGLEFLIYFQGNSAPDKSGLPSDRFSAERTGGSVSTLTIQRTQQEDSAVYLCASSSPRDSGNTIYFGEGSWLTVV.

This clone was seen many times. The read gets to within 3 residues of the CDR3 end, and the germline J gene fills in the rest. This chain uses TRBV20-1 with TRBJ1-2, with 7 bases lining up with TRBD1. J was trimmed by 5 bases and V by 8 bases; bases with no gene match: 8. This CDR3 comprises 12 residues. Germline V lookup: CDR1 DFQATT, CDR2 SNEGSKA (reference sequence). The DNA read from the CDR3 is TGCAGTTACCTGATACAGGGGTATGGC. It yields the protein CSYLIQGYG. The whole CDR3 reads CSYLIQGYGYTF.

Regarding this clone: The sequence runs out 3 residues before the end of the CDR3; the remainder is reconstructed from the germline J gene. V and J are TRBV20-1 and TRBJ2-1; 7 nucleotides match TRBD2. J lost 4 bases, V lost 1 base, and 4 bases had no gene match. CDR3 length equals 14 residues. Per germline, CDR1 DFQATT and CDR2 SNEGSKA (reference sequence). CDR3 protein: CSARAAGVYNEQFF. The sequenced CDR3 bases are TGCAGTGCTAGAGCCGCGGGGGTTTACAATGAG.

Worth noting for this clone: Coverage ceases 3 residues before the CDR3 finishes, and the germline J gene fills in the end. The chain couples TRBV19 to TRBJ2-1; 8 nucleotides line up with TRBD1. Germline trimming cut 4 bases from V and 7 bases from J; bases unmatched to any gene: 3. The CDR3 loop spans 13 amino acids. CDR1 LNHDA and CDR2 SQIVND come from the germline V gene (reference sequence). The CDR3 protein is CASSKDRVNEQFF. CDR3 DNA, as far as it was read: TGTGCCAGTAGTAAGGACAGGGTAAATGAG.

Note on this clone: The missing CDR3 end, 3 residues past where the read stops, is filled in from the germline J gene. The gene calls are TRBV7-2 and TRBJ2-7; 7 positions match TRBD1. V dropped 5 bases and J dropped 0; count of bases not matched to a gene: 4. CDR3 length equals 14 residues. Germline V gives CDR1 SGHTA, CDR2 FQGNSA. CDR3 protein: CASSAGTASYEQYF. The CDR3 DNA, read in part, is TGTGCCAGCAGCGCCGGGACAGCCTCCTACGAG.

A word on this clone: The CDR3 end is not reached by the read, which stops 3 residues before it; the germline J gene fills it in. The chain has TRBV2 and TRBJ2-6; 7 bases are shared with TRBD1. V was clipped by 5 bases and J by 0 bases; unmatched bases: 10. CDR3 size: 18 residues. Germline V gene lookup returns CDR1 SNHLY and CDR2 FYNNEI. Here the CDR3 reads CASSPGQDTSSGANVLTF. Incomplete CDR3 DNA: TGTGCCAGCAGTCCCGGACAGGACACGAGCTCTGGGGCCAACGTC. Full variable domain (missing parts from reference TRBV2 and TRBJ2-6): EPEVTQTPSHQVTQMGQEVILRCVPISNHLYFYWYRQILGQKVEFLVSFYNNEISEKSEIFDDQFSVERPDGSNFTLKIRSTKLEDSAMYFCASSPGQDTSSGANVLTFGAGSRLTVL.

The table lists this clone with a few counts. The missing CDR3 end, 3 residues past where the read stops, is filled in from the germline J gene. V usage is TRBV19 and J usage is TRBJ2-5, with D maybe TRBD2 (6 bases). This CDR3 is 12 amino acids long. The germline gives CDR1 LNHDA, CDR2 SQIVND (reference sequence). Trimming took off 8 bases at V and 5 bases at J, with 12 bases between the two ends. The covered CDR3 bases are TGTGCCAGTCGCCGGGGGTTGGAGACC. It codes for CASRRGLET. The complete CDR3 sequence is CASRRGLETQYF.

This clone was seen at least ten times. The sequenced fragment ends 3 residues before the CDR3 boundary, so the rest is inferred from the germline J gene. The chain joins TRBV20-1 to TRBJ1-5; 7 positions match TRBD1. The length of the CDR3 is 14 residues. Trimming took 3 bases from V and 3 from J; bases not matched to a gene: 5. The germline CDR1 and CDR2 sequences are DFQATT and SNEGSKA (reference sequence). The chain's CDR3 is CSARRQGVNQPQHF. The CDR3 bases that were read are TGCAGTGCTAGGCGACAGGGAGTCAATCAGCCC.

There are many counts of this clone. The read ends 3 residues shy of where the CDR3 ends; the end is completed using the germline J gene. The rearrangement joins TRBV6-1 to TRBJ1-1; D is possibly TRBD1 (5 bases). This CDR3 is 15 amino acids long. Germline V gives CDR1 MNHNS, CDR2 SASEGT. The V gene lost 2 bases and the J gene lost 3 bases, with 13 bases spanning the gap. CDR3 DNA, as far as it was read: TGTGCCAGCAGTGAATCGGGAGGGGTGGACACTGAA. It yields the protein CASSESGGVDTE. In full, the CDR3 is CASSESGGVDTEAFF.

This clone was found many times. The read gets to within 3 residues of the CDR3 end, and the germline J gene fills in the rest. The V and J genes are TRBV7-8 and TRBJ2-5; 10 nucleotides match TRBD2. The V and J ends lost 4 bases and 4 bases, in that order; junction bases with no gene match: 3. From germline, CDR1 is SGHVS and CDR2 FQNEAQ. The CDR3 has 14 amino acids. The CDR3 is CASSSIAGGETQYF. CDR3 DNA (partial): TGTGCCAGCAGCTCCATAGCGGGGGGAGAGACC.